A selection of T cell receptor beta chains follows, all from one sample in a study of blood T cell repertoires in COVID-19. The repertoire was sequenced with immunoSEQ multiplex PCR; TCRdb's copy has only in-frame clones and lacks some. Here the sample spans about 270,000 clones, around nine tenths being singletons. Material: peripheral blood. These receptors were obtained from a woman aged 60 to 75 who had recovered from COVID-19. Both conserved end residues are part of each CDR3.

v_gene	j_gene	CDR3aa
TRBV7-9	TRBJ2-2	CASIGQSNTGELFF
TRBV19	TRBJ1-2	CASSPNPDRGMYGYTF
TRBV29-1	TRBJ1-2	CSVDITGGSGYTF
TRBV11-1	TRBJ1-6	CASSFGQNNSPLHF
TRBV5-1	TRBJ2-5	CASSSQPQETQYF
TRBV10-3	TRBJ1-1	CAISDLIPEAFF
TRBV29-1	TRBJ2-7	CSVDSGSGQYF
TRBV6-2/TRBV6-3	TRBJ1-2	CASSYSGRAGDGYTF
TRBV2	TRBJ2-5	CASSREALQETQYF
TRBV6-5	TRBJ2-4	CASRADREKGNIQYF
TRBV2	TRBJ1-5	CASSEASLSNQPQHF
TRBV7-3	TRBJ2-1	CASSLLAGGNEQFF
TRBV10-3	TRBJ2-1	CAITTGAAYNEQFF
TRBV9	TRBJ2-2	CASSVAGLSGELFF
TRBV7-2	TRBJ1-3	CASSLVAGAGNTIYF
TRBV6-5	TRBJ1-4	CASSRQRQGAEKLFF
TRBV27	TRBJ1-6	CASSLEGNSPLHF
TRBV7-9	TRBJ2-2	CASRVTGGANTGELFF
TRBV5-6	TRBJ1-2	CASSQGLSYGYTF
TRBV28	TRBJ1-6	CASSSPPTGQDSPLHF
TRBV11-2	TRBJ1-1	CASSRQLNTEAFF
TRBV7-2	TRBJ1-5	CASSARGANQPQHF
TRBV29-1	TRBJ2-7	CSVEDLLAQVSYEQYF
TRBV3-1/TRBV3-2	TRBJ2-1	CASSQDSAGGIGEQFF
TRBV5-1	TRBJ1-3	CASGAGTGASFSGNTIYF
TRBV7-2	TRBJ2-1	CASSFGPSGSPGSEQFF
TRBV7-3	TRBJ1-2	CASSLGPAANYGYTF
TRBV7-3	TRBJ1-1	CASRPDRVNTEAFF
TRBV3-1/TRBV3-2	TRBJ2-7	CANPGKRMRWSSEQYF
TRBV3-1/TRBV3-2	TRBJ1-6	CASSQARGSPLHF
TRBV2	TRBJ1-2	CASNRMGQSGYTF
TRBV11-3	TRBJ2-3	CASSLDRSTDTQYF
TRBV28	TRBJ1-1	CASSPQGFMSTEAFF
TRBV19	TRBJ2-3	CASSTSGGHSAQYF
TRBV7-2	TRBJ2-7	CASRPTGSYEQYF
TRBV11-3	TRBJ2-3	CASSFTGGTDTQYF
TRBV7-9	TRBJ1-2	CASSTPGQGAYYGYTF
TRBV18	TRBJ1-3	CASSPNSLAFGSGNTIYF
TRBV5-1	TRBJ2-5	CASSLARTSGGTYAETQYF
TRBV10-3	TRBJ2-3	CAADGGGHGADTQYF
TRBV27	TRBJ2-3	CASSMTRHTDTQYF
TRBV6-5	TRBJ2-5	CASRGGLLQETQYF
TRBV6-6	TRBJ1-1	CASSYELEAFF
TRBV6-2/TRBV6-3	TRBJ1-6	CASSSQGSGNSPLHF
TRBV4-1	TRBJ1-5	CASSQWVLQVRNQPQHF
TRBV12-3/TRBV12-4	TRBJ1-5	CASSLGGGQPQHF
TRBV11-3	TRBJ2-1	CASSLGRGEQFF
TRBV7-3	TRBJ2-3	CASSRDRGSDTQYF
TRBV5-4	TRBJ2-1	CASSLVRASGGPNEQFF
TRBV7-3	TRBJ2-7	CASSLTGDRGGEQYF
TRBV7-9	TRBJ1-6	CASSLSAGDSPLHF
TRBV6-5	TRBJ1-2	CASSSHGQMPLYTF
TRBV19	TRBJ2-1	CASRGQGFNEQFF
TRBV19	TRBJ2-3	CASSNLRQGSTDTQYF
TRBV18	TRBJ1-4	CASSRGKGLDEKLFF